The present TCR beta chain was sequenced within a study of T-cell reconstitution after alpha-beta-depleted transplantation in children. Unique molecular identifiers were used to barcode this TCRbeta library. TCRdb reprocessed the PCR reads via MiXCR and lists one record per CDR3 protein. The sample contains approximately 210,000 distinct CDR3 sequences, about a sixth of which appear only once. In the case of this clonotype: What it recognizes is unknown.

Study observations and caveats: There were reportedly several hundred expanded graft clones from which alpha-beta T cells came about two months after transplant. Elevated TCRbeta diversity at day 60 was traced, in some patients, to surviving recipient T cells and thymic progenitors.

The CDR3 has 13 residues. The V end was cut by 2 bases, the J end by 4 bases, with 8 bases between. Sequenced here: PBMCs, mostly from graft donor cells, sampled 360 days after TCRalphabeta/CD19-depleted stem cell transplant. The receptor was derived from a male patient between 2 and 15 years old who had a stem cell transplant for acute lymphoblastic leukemia, so the T cells may come from the graft donor. This chain uses TRBV12-3 or TRBV12-4 with TRBJ1-2; no definite D call. In DNA, the CDR3 is TGTGCCAGCAGTTTATACAGCCCCTATGGCTACACCTTC. Protein sequence: CASSLYSPYGYTF.